This T cell receptor beta chain emerged from a study of blood T cell repertoires in COVID-19. In the study overall: COVID-19 samples, acute and convalescent, were from the United States, Italy and Spain.

Repertoires were generated with immunoSEQ multiplex PCR, while TCRdb's copy carries only in-frame clones and drops some. This sample yields over 250,000 clones, of which 85% to 90% are seen a single time; 2% to 2.5% belongs to the top ten. From germline, CDR1 is SEHNR and CDR2 FQNEAQ (reference sequence). Trimming left V 5 bases short and J 2 bases short, with 13 bases between. The CDR3 covers 14 residues. Recruitment covered over 20 US areas and drew participants whose ages spanned about 18 to 100 years. This sequence joins TRBV7-9 and TRBJ2-7; a possible D gene is TRBD1 (5 bases). The origin of this receptor is a woman younger than 35 who had recovered from COVID-19. Sequenced input: PBMCs or T cells enriched from blood (not recorded which). This chain's CDR3 is CASSPDSSPYEQYF. CDR3 DNA sequence: TGTGCCAGCAGCCCCGACAGTTCTCCCTACGAGCAGTACTTC.